The T cell receptor (beta chain) under discussion was sequenced for a study of cytomegalovirus exposure and HLA in healthy donors. General study findings and limits: With later analysis, a missense DCLRE1C variant became linked to TCR beta V- and J-gene trimming. Three of the chains that were CMV-associated were confirmed in vitro to be specific for CMV antigens.

Germline V gene sequence: CDR1 MNHNS, CDR2 SASEGT. This CDR3 is built from 15 residues. Trimming took off 5 bases at V and 0 bases at J, with 11 bases between the two ends. A multiplex PCR was run with 60 Vbeta primers and 13 Jbeta primers. TCRdb's table, derived via immunoSEQ multiplex PCR, lists solely in-frame clones and lacks some. The sample yields about 180,000 clones, under 80% seen once. A note on this clone: Its target is not known.

This cohort consisted of healthy bone marrow donors. J is TRBJ2-1 and V is TRBV6-1; D is perhaps TRBD1 (6 bases). This clonotype originated in a woman aged 25 to 39 in good health and CMV-seropositive. The material sequenced was PBMCs. Written as DNA, the CDR3 is TGTGCCAGCAGTACAGGGTCGAGCTCCTACAATGAGCAGTTCTTC. Translating it yields CASSTGSSSYNEQFF.